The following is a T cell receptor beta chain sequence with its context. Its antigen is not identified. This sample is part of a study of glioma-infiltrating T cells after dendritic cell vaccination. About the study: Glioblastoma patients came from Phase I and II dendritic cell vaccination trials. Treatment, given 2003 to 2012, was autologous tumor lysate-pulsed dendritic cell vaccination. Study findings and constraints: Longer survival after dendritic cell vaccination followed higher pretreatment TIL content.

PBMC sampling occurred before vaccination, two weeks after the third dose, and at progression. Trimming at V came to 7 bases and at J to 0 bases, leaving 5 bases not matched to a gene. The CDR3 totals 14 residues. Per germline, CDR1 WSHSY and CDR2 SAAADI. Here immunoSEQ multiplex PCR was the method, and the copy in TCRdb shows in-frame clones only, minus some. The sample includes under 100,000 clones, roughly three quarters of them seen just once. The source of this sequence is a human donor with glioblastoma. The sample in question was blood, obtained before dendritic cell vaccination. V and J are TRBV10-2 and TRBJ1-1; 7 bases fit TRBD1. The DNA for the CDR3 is TGCGCCAGCACCTCGGGACAGATGAACACTGAAGCTTTCTTT. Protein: CASTSGQMNTEAFF.